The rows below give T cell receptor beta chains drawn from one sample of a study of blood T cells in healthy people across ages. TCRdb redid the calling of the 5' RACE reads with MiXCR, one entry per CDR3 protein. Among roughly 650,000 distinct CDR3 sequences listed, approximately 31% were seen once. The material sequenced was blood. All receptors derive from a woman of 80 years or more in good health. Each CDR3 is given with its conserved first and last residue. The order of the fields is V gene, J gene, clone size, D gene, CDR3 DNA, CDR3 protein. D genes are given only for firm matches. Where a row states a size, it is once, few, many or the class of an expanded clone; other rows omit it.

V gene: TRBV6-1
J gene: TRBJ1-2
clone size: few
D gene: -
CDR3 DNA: TGTGCCAGCAGTGACGGTTGGGGGGGGGTCGGCTACACCTTC
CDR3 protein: CASSDGWGGVGYTF

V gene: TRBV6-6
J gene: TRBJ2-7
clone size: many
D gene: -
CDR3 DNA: TGTGCCAGCACCGCCGATCAGGGGAGCTCCTACGAGCAGTACTTC
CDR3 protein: CASTADQGSSYEQYF

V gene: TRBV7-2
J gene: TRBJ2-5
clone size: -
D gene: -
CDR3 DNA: TGTGCCAGCAGCCTCGCCAGGGAAGGGACCCAGTACTTC
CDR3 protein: CASSLAREGTQYF

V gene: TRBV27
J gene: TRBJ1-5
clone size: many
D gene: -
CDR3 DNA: TGTGCCAGCAGTTCCGGGCCCCTGGTAGCCCAGCATTTT
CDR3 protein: CASSSGPLVAQHF

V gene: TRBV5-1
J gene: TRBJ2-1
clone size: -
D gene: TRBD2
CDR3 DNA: TGCGCCAGCAGCTTGTATAGCGGGGGGGCACGGGAGCAGTTCTTC
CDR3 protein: CASSLYSGGAREQFF

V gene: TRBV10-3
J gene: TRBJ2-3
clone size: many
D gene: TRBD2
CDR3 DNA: TGTGCCATCAGCCGGACTAGCGGGGGGGCAGATACGCAGTATTTT
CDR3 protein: CAISRTSGGADTQYF

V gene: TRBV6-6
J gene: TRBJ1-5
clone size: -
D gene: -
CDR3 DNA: TGTGCCAGCAGTTACGGGCGGGGTCGGGCTCAGCCCCAGCATTTT
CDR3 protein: CASSYGRGRAQPQHF

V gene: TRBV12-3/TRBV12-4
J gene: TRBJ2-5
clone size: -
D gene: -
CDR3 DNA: TGTGCCAGCAGTTCTGGCAGGGAAGCAGAAGAGACCCAGTACTTC
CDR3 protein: CASSSGREAEETQYF

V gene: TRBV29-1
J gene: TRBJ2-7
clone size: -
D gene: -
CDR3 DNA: TGCAGCGTTGAAGGGGCAGTTCCTTACGAGCAGTACTTC
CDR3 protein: CSVEGAVPYEQYF

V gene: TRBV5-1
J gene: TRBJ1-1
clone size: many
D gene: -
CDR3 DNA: TGCGCCAGCAGCTCCGGAGGGATTAACACTGAAGCTTTCTTT
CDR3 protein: CASSSGGINTEAFF

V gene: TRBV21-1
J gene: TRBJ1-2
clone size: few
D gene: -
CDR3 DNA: TGTGCCAGCAGCAAAGTCCCGGACAGCTATGGCTACACCTTC
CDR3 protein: CASSKVPDSYGYTF

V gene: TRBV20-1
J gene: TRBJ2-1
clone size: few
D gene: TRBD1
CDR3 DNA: TGCAGTGCTATTCCAACCAACAGGGGGGCGTTTAATGAGCAGTTCTTC
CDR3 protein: CSAIPTNRGAFNEQFF

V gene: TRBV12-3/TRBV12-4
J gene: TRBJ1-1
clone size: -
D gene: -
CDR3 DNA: TGTGCCACCCATCCCAGTGGGGGGCCAACTGAAGCTTTCTTT
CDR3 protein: CATHPSGGPTEAFF

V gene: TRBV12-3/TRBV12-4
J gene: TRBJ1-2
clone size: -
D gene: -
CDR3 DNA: TGTGCCAGCAGTTTGGGCAGAAGAGTAGCGGACTATGGCTACACCTTC
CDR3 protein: CASSLGRRVADYGYTF

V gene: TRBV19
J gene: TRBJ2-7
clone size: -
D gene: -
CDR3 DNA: TGTGCCAGTAGTATATTCGTTTTTAAGCACGGTGGAGTAGTCTACGAGCAGTACTTC
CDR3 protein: CASSIFVFKHGGVVYEQYF

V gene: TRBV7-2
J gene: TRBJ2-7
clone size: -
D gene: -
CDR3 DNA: TGTGCCAGCAGCTCCCAGGGGTGGACCTACGAGCAGTACTTC
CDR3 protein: CASSSQGWTYEQYF

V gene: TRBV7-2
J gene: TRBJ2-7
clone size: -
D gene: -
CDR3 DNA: TGTGCCAGCAGCTTACAAGGAGGACGGGCCTCCTACGAGCAGTACTTC
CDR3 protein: CASSLQGGRASYEQYF

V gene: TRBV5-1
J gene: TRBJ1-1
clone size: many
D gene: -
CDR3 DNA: TGCGCCAGCAGTCCTAAACAGGGAATGAACACTGAAGCTTTCTTT
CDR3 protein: CASSPKQGMNTEAFF

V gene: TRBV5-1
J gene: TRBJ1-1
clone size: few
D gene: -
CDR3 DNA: TGCGCCAGCAGCCCACGGGACGGGGGCACTGAAGCTTTCTTT
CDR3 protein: CASSPRDGGTEAFF

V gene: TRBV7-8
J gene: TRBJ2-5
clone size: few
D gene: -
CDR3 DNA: TGTGCCAGCAGCTTAGTTGACCGTGAGCAGTACTTC
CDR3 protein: CASSLVDREQYF

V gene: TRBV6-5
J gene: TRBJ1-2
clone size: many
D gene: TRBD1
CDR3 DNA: TGTGCCAGCAGTCCGGGGACAGGGGGCTATGGCTACACCTTC
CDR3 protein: CASSPGTGGYGYTF

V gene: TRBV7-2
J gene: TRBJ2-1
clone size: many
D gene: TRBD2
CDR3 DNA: TGTGCCAGCAGCCTTTATAGCGGGTCGGCCTCCTACAATGAGCAGTTCTTC
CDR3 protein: CASSLYSGSASYNEQFF

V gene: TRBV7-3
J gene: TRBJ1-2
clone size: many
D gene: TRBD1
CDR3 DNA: TGTGCCAGCAGCTTAGACAGGGGATCCGGAGGCTACACCTTC
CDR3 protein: CASSLDRGSGGYTF

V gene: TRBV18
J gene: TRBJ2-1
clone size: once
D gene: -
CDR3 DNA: TGTGCCAGCTCCCTCGCTGGGCAACCCTCCTACGAGCAGTTCTTC
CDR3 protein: CASSLAGQPSYEQFF

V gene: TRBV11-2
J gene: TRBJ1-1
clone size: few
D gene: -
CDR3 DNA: TGTGCCAGCAGCTTAGATAGAGGACCCCCGGGTGAAGCTTTCTTT
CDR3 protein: CASSLDRGPPGEAFF

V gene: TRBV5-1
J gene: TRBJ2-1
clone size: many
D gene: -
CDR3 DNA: TGCGCCAGCAGTGAGTGGAGGGGGGGCCAGAATGAGCAGTTCTTC
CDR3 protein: CASSEWRGGQNEQFF

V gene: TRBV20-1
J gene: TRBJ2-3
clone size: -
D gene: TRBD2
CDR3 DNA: TGCAGCAAGAGACTAGCGGGAGCGGATACGCAGTATTTT
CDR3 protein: CSKRLAGADTQYF

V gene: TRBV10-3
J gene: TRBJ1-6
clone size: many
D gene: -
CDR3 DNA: TGTGCCAACCGACAGATAGATAATTCACCCCTCCACTTT
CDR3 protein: CANRQIDNSPLHF

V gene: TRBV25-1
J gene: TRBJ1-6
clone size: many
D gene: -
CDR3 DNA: TGTGCCAGCAGTGTTGACAGTTATAATTCACCCCTCCACTTT
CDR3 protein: CASSVDSYNSPLHF

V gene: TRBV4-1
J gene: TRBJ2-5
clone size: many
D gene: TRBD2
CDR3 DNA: TGCGCCAGCAGCCAAGACTTAGCGGGGGGGCCGGAGACCCAGTACTTC
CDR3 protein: CASSQDLAGGPETQYF

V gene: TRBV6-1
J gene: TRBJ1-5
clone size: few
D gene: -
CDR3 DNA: TGTGCCAGCAGGGAAGCGAGAAATAGCAATCAGCCCCAGCATTTT
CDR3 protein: CASREARNSNQPQHF

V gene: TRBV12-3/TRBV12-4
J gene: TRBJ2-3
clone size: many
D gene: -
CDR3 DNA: TGTGCCAGCAGGTTCCTCACAGATACGCAGTATTTT
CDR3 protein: CASRFLTDTQYF